This TCR beta chain was sequenced during a study of blood T cell repertoires in COVID-19. The CDR3 runs 15 residues. V was pared by 5 bases and J by 8 bases, with 18 bases between. Per germline, CDR1 SEHNR and CDR2 FQNEAQ (reference sequence). Source study methods: Using reference gene primer amplification, nucleated cell counts were estimated. The table came from immunoSEQ multiplex PCR; TCRdb's copy has only in-frame clones and leaves some out. That table gives V, J and clone size, and the DNA gave D and trimming. The table lists tens of thousands of clones, 70% to 90% of them singletons, with 16% in the top ten.

Sequencing was done on a sample of peripheral blood. The sequence came from a man aged 35-49 years with COVID-19, enrolled during active disease. The V gene is TRBV7-9, the J gene TRBJ1-4; a weak D match, TRBD1 (6 bases). The CDR3 loop reads CASSSGYTGKEKLFF. As DNA, the CDR3 is TGTGCCAGCAGCAGCGGATATACAGGGAAGGAAAAACTGTTTTTT.